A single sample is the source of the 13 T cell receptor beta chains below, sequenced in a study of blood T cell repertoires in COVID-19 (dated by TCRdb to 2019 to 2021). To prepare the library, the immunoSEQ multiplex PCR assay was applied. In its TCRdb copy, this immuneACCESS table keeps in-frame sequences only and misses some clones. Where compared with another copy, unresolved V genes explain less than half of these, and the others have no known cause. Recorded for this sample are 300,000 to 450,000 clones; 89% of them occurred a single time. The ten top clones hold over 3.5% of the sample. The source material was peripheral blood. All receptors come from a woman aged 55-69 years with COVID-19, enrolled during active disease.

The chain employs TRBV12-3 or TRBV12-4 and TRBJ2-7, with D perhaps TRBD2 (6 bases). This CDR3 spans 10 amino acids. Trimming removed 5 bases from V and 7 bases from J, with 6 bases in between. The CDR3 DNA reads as TGTGCCAGCAGTGGGAGGGAGCAGTACTTC. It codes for CASSGREQYF.

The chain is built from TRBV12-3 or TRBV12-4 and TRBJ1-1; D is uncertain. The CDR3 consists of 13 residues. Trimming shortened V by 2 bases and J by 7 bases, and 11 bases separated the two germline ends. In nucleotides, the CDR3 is TGTGCCAGCAGTTTATTCGCAGGTGGTGAAGCTTTCTTT. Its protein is CASSLFAGGEAFF.

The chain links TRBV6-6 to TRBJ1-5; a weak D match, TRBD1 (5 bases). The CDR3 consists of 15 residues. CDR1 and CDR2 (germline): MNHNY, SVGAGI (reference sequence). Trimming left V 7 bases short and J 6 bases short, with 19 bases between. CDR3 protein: CASNGGFGGSQPQHF. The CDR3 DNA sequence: TGTGCCAGCAACGGAGGGTTCGGGGGGAGTCAGCCCCAGCATTTT.

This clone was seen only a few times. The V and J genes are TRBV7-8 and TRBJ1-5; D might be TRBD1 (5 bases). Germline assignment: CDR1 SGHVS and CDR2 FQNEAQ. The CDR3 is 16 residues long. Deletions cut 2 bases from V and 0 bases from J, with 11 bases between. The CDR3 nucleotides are TGTGCCAGCAGCTTACGGGGGGATAATAGCAATCAGCCCCAGCATTTT. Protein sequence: CASSLRGDNSNQPQHF.

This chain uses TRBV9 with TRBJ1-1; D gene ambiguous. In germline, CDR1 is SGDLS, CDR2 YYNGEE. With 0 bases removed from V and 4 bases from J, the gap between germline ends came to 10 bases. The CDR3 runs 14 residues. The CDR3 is CASSVDLGSTEAFF. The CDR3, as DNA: TGTGCCAGCAGCGTAGACCTGGGCTCCACTGAAGCTTTCTTT.

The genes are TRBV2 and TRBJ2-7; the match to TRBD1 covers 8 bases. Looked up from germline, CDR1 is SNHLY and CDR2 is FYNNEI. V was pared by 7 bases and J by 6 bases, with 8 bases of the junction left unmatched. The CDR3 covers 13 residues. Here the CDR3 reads CASKWDRSGEQYF. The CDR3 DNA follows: TGTGCCAGCAAGTGGGACAGGAGTGGCGAGCAGTACTTC. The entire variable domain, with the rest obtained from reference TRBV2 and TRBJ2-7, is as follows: EPEVTQTPSHQVTQMGQEVILRCVPISNHLYFYWYRQILGQKVEFLVSFYNNEISEKSEIFDDQFSVERPDGSNFTLKIRSTKLEDSAMYFCASKWDRSGEQYFGPGTRLTVT.

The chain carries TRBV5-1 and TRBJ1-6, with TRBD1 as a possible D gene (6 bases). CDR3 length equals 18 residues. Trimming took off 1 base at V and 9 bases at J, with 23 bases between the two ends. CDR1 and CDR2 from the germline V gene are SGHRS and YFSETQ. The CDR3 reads CASSLIFQGRLGGSPLHF. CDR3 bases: TGCGCCAGCAGCTTGATTTTCCAGGGACGTTTAGGGGGTTCACCCCTCCACTTT. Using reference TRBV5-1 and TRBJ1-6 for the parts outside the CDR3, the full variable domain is KAGVTQTPRYLIKTRGQQVTLSCSPISGHRSVSWYQQTPGQGLQFLFEYFSETQRNKGNFPGRFSGRQFSNSRSEMNVSTLELGDSALYLCASSLIFQGRLGGSPLHFGNGTRLTVT.

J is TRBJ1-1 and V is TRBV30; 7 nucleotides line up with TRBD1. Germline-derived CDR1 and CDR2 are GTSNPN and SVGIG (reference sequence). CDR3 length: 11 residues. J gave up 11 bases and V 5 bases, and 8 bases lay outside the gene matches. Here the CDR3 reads CAWERSGGAFF. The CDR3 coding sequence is TGTGCCTGGGAAAGATCAGGGGGGGCTTTCTTT. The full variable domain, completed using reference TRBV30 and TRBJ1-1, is SQTIHQWPATLVQPVGSPLSLECTVEGTSNPNLYWYRQAAGRGLQLLFYSVGIGQISSEVPQNLSASRPQDRQFILSSKKLLLSDSGFYLCAWERSGGAFFGQGTRLTVV.

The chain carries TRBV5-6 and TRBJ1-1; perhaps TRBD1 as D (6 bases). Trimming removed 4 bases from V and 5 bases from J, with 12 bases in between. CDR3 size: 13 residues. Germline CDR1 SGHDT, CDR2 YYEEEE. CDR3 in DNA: TGTGCCAGCAGCCGTCCCACAGGGACTGAAGCTTTCTTT. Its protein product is CASSRPTGTEAFF.

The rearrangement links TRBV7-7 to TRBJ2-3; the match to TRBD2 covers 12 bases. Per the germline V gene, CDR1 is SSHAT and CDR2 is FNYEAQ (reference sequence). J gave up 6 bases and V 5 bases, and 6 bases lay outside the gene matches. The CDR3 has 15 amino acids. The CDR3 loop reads CASSATSGGRDTQYF. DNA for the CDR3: TGTGCCAGCAGCGCCACTAGCGGGGGGCGGGATACGCAGTATTTT.

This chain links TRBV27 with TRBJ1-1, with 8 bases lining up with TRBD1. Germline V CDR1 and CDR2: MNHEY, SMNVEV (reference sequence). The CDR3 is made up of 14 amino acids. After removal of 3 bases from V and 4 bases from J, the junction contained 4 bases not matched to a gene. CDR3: CASSLARGLTEAFF. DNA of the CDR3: TGTGCCAGCAGTTTGGCCAGGGGGCTCACTGAAGCTTTCTTT.

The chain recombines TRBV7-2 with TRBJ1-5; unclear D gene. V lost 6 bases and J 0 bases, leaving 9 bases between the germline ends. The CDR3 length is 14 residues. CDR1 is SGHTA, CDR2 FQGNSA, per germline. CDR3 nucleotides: TGTGCCAGCAGACTAGCGGTTAGCAATCAGCCCCAGCATTTT. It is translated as CASRLAVSNQPQHF.

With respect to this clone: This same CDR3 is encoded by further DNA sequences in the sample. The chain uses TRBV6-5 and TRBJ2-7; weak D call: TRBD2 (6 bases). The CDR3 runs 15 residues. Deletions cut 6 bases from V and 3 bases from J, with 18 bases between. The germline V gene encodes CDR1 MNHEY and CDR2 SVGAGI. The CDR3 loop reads CASSYSGLGNYEQYF. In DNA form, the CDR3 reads TGTGCCAGCAGCTATTCGGGACTCGGTAACTACGAGCAGTACTTC.